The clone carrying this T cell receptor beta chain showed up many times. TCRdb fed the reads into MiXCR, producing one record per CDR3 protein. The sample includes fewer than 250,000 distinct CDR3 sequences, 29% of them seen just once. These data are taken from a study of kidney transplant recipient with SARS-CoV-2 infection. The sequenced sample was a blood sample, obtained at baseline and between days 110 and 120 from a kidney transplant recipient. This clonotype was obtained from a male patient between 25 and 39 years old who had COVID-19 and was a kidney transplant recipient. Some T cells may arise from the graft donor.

The CDR3 protein is CASSAAYTSRKTYGYTF. CDR3 DNA sequence: TGCGCCAGCAGTGCTGCGTACACTTCTAGAAAGACCTATGGCTACACCTTC. The chain recombines TRBV10-2 with TRBJ1-2; D is uncertain. The CDR3 runs to 17 residues. V was trimmed by 4 bases and J by 4 bases, leaving 22 bases between them. Looked up from germline, CDR1 is WSHSY and CDR2 is SAAADI.